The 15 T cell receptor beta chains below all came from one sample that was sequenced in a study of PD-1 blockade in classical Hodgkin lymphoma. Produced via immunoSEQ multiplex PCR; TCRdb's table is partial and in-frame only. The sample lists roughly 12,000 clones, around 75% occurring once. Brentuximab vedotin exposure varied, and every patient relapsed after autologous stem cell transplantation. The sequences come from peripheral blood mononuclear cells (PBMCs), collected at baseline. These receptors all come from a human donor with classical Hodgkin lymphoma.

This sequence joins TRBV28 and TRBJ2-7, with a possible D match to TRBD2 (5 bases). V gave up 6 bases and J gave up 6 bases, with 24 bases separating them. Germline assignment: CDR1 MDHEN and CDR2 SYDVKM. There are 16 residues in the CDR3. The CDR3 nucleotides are TGTGCCAGCAGCAGCAGGAGGTTGAGGATGGAAGGCGAGCAGTACGTC. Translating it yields CASSSRRLRMEGEQYV.

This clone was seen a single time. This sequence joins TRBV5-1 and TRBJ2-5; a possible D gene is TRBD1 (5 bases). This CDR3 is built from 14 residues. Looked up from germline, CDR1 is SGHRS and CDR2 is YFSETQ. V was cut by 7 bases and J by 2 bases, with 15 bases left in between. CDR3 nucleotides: TGCGCCAGCTCTAGACAGCGAGAACAAGAGACCCAGTACTTC. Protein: CASSRQREQETQYF.

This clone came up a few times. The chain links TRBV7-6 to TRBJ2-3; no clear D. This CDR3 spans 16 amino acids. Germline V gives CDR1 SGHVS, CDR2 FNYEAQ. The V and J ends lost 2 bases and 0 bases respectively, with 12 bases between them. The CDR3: CASSLNGPSSTDTQYF. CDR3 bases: TGTGCCAGCAGCTTAAACGGACCGTCTAGCACAGATACGCAGTATTTT.

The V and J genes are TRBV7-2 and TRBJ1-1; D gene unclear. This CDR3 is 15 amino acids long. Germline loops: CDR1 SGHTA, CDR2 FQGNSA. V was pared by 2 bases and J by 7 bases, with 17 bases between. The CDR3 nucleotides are TGTGCCAGCAGCTTAAGTACGGGCAGACAACATGAAGCTTTCTTT. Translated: CASSLSTGRQHEAFF.

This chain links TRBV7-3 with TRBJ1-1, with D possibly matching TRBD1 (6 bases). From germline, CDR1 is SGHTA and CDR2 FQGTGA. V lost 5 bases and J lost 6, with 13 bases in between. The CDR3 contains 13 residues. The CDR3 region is CASSPGGISEAFF. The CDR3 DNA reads TGTGCCAGCAGCCCTGGGGGCATCTCTGAAGCTTTCTTT.

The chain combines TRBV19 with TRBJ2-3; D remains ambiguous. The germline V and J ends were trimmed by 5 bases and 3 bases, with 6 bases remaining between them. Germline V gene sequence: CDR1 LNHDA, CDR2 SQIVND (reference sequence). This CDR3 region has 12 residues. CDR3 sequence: CASSHATDTQYF. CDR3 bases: TGTGCCAGTAGTCATGCGACAGATACGCAGTATTTT.

CDR3 loop: CSVGTGLELGTEAFF. The CDR3 DNA reads as TGCAGCGTTGGCACGGGACTAGAATTGGGGACTGAAGCTTTCTTT. The chain joins TRBV29-1 to TRBJ1-1, with D possibly TRBD1 on 5 matching bases. CDR3 length: 15 amino acids. Trimming cost V 4 bases and J 5 bases, with 20 bases left between them. Germline lookup yields CDR1 SQVTM and CDR2 ANQGSEA.

This chain's CDR3 is CASSLGSANEKLFF. DNA of the CDR3: TGCGCCAGCAGCTTGGGGTCCGCTAATGAAAAACTGTTTTTT. V is TRBV5-1 and J is TRBJ1-4, with D unclear. CDR3 length: 14 residues. Trimming took off 0 bases at V and 3 bases at J, with 6 bases between the two ends. The germline CDR1 and CDR2 sequences are SGHRS and YFSETQ.

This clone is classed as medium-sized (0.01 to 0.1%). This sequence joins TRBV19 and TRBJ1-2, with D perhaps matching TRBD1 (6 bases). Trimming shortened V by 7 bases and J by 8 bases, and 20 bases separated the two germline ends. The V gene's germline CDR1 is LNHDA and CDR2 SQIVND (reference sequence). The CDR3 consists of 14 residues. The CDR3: CASTPGGLPRGYTF. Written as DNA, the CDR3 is TGTGCCAGTACCCCGGGGGGGCTCCCTAGGGGCTACACCTTC. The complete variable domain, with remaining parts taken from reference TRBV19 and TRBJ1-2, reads DGGITQSPKYLFRKEGQNVTLSCEQNLNHDAMYWYRQDPGQGLRLIYYSQIVNDFQKGDIAEGYSVSREKKESFPLTVTSAQKNPTAFYLCASTPGGLPRGYTFGSGTRLTVV.

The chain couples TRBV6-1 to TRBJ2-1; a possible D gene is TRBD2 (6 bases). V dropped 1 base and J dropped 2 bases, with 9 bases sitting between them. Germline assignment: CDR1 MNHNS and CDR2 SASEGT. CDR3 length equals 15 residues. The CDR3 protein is CASSEDRTTYNEQFF. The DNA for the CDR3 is TGTGCCAGCAGTGAAGACCGGACTACCTACAATGAGCAGTTCTTC.

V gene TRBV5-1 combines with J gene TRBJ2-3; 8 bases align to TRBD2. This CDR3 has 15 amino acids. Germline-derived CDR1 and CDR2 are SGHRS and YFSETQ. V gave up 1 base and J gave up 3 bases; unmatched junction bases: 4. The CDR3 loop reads CASSLLTSGTDTQYF. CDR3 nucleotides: TGCGCCAGCAGCTTGTTAACTAGCGGTACAGATACGCAGTATTTT.

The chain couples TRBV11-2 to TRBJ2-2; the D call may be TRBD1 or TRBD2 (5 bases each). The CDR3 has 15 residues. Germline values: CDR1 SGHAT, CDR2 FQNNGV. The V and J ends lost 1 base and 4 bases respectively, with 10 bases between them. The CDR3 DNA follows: TGTGCCAGCAGCTTAGGAGGGGTCCGCACCGGGGAGCTGTTTTTT. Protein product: CASSLGGVRTGELFF.

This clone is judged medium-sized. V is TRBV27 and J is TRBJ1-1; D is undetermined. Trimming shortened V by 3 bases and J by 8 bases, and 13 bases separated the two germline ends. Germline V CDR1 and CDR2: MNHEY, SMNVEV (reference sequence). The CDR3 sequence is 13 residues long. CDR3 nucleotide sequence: TGTGCCAGCAGTTTTACCTCGGCGGGGGAAGCTTTCTTT. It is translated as CASSFTSAGEAFF.

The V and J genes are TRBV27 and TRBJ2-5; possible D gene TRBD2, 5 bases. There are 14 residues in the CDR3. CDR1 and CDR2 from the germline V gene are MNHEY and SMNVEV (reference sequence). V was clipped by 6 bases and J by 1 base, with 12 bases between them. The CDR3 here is CASSLTRGQETQYF. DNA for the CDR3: TGTGCCAGCAGCCTGACCCGGGGCCAAGAGACCCAGTACTTC.

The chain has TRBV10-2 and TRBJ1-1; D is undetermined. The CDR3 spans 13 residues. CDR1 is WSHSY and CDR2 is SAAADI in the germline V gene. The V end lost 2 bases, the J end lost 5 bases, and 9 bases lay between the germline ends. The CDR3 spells CASSENSGTEAFF. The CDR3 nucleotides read TGCGCCAGCAGTGAGAACAGTGGGACTGAAGCTTTCTTT.